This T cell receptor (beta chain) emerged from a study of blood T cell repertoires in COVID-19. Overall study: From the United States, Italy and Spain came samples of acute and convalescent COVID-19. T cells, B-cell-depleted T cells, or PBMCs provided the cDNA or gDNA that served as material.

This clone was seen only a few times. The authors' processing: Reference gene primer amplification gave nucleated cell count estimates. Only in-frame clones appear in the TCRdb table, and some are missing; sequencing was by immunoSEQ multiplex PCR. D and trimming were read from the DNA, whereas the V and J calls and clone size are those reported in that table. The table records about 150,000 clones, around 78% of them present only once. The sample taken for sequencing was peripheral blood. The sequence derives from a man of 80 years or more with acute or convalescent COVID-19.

The CDR3 region is CASSLVQAYNDGYTF. CDR3 DNA sequence: TGTGCCAGCAGCTTGGTACAGGCCTACAACGATGGCTACACCTTC. This chain joins TRBV5-8 and TRBJ1-2, with a possible D match to TRBD1 (5 bases). Per germline, CDR1 SGHTS and CDR2 YDEGEE. The CDR3 runs 15 residues. With 0 bases removed from V and 6 bases from J, the gap between germline ends came to 15 bases.